What follows are 4 T cell receptor beta chains derived from one specimen sequenced in a study of shared clonotypes between healthy human individuals. TCRdb's table, derived via immunoSEQ multiplex PCR, lists solely in-frame clones and lacks some. In the table there are hundreds of thousands of clones, roughly 72% of which are singletons. The sequenced sample consisted of PBMCs. Every receptor here comes from a woman aged 40 to 49 in good health. Some clones in this sample may be carry-over from other donors' samples.

The V call is TRBV5-1, the J call TRBJ1-2; no definite D call. Germline lookup yields CDR1 SGHRS and CDR2 YFSETQ. Trimming shortened V by 4 bases and J by 7 bases, and 8 bases separated the two germline ends. CDR3 length: 11 residues. The CDR3 reads CASSVDGGYTF. DNA for the CDR3: TGCGCCAGCAGCGTAGACGGTGGCTACACCTTC.

The chain links TRBV28 to TRBJ2-2; D is ambiguous. CDR3 length: 12 residues. V gave up 5 bases and J gave up 4 bases, with 5 bases separating them. CDR1 MDHEN and CDR2 SYDVKM come from the germline V gene. The CDR3 sequence is CASSPPTGELFF. Here the CDR3 DNA reads TGTGCCAGCAGTCCTCCCACCGGGGAGCTGTTTTTT.

Note on this clone: One end of the junction is discordant with germline, which a read error may explain. The chain has TRBV7-7 and TRBJ2-5; TRBD1 agrees at 8 bases. The CDR3 is made up of 13 amino acids. Germline V gene lookup returns CDR1 SSHAT and CDR2 FNYEAQ (reference sequence). The CDR3 DNA follows: TGTGCTAGCAGCCAGAGACAGGGGGAGACCCAGTACTTC. Its protein product is CASSQRQGETQYF.

The chain carries TRBV5-5 and TRBJ2-7, with 12 positions matching TRBD1. CDR1 and CDR2 (germline): SGHKS, YYEKEE (reference sequence). V trimming: 3 bases; J trimming: 6 bases; junction bases outside the gene matches: 10. The CDR3 has 16 residues. CDR3 nucleotide sequence: TGTGCCAGCAGCTGGGCTCCGGGACAGGGGGCGGTCGAGCAGTACTTC. Its protein product is CASSWAPGQGAVEQYF.